A single sample gave rise to the 13 T cell receptor beta chains below, sequenced in a study of T cell clones after liver transplantation. Sequencing used immunoSEQ multiplex PCR; TCRdb keeps in-frame clones, though not all of them. The sample includes 70,000 or so clones, 85% to 95% seen only once; the top ten take approximately 1%. Sequenced material: CD4+ T cells from blood, taken about 25 months after liver transplant. The receptors were sampled from a human patient who received a liver transplant. The graft donor may be the source of some T cells.

V usage is TRBV11-2 and J usage is TRBJ2-7; D call uncertain. CDR1 is SGHAT, CDR2 FQNNGV, per germline. V gave up 8 bases and J gave up 5 bases, with 10 bases separating them. The CDR3 has 11 residues. The CDR3 reads CASGMHHEQYF. The CDR3 DNA is TGTGCCAGCGGGATGCACCACGAGCAGTACTTC.

V usage is TRBV18 and J usage is TRBJ1-4; D remains ambiguous. Between the trimmed V and J ends, which lost 2 bases and 7 bases, there was a span of 17 bases. CDR1 is KGHSH and CDR2 is LQKENI in the germline V gene. The CDR3 has 16 residues. The CDR3 reads CASSPNRPSGGEKLFF. DNA of the CDR3: TGTGCCAGCTCACCAAACCGACCTTCGGGAGGTGAAAAACTGTTTTTT.

The rearrangement links TRBV5-4 to TRBJ2-7, with TRBD2 matching 7 bases. The germline V gene encodes CDR1 SGHNT and CDR2 YYREEE (reference sequence). The CDR3 contains 14 residues. V was clipped by 0 bases and J by 3 bases; unmatched bases: 3. The CDR3 region has the DNA TGTGCCAGCAGCTTGGGGGGCGGGAGCTACGAGCAGTACTTC. Its protein product is CASSLGGGSYEQYF.

V is TRBV6-5 and J is TRBJ2-3, with D possibly being TRBD1 (5 bases). Germline V lookup: CDR1 MNHEY, CDR2 SVGAGI. Trimming shortened V by 2 bases and J by 1 base, and 13 bases separated the two germline ends. The CDR3 extends over 16 amino acids. The CDR3 reads CASSYGAGIGTDTQYF. The CDR3 DNA follows: TGTGCCAGCAGTTACGGGGCAGGGATTGGCACAGATACGCAGTATTTT.

The chain joins TRBV6-6 to TRBJ2-5, with 7 nucleotides matching TRBD2. Germline CDR1 reads MNHNY; CDR2 reads SVGAGI (reference sequence). V lost 6 bases and J lost 0; bases outside the gene matches: 4. This CDR3 is 14 amino acids long. In DNA, the CDR3 is TGTGCCAGCAGACGAAGCGGGAACCAAGAGACCCAGTACTTC. Its protein product is CASRRSGNQETQYF.

The chain joins TRBV4-3 to TRBJ2-7; 10 nucleotides match TRBD1. This CDR3 is built from 15 residues. Trimming at V came to 0 bases and at J to 2 bases, leaving 1 base not matched to a gene. In germline, CDR1 is LGHNA, CDR2 YSLEER. The CDR3 DNA follows: TGCGCCAGCAGCCAAGAAGGGACAGGGGCCTACGAGCAGTACTTC. Amino acid sequence: CASSQEGTGAYEQYF.

The chain employs TRBV4-3 and TRBJ1-2; tentatively, D is TRBD1 (5 bases). CDR1 and CDR2 (germline): LGHNA, YSLEER. V lost 0 bases and J 3 bases, leaving 8 bases between the germline ends. This CDR3 has 14 amino acids. CDR3 in amino acids: CASSQETGDYGYTF. Here the CDR3 DNA reads TGCGCCAGCAGCCAAGAAACGGGGGACTATGGCTACACCTTC.

The rearrangement joins TRBV5-1 to TRBJ2-5; possible D gene TRBD2, 5 bases. V dropped 0 bases and J dropped 1 base, with 7 bases sitting between them. The germline V gene has CDR1 SGHRS and CDR2 YFSETQ. The CDR3 runs 14 residues. The CDR3 DNA follows: TGCGCCAGCAGCTTGGGAGGGTTCCAAGAGACCCAGTACTTC. Its protein product is CASSLGGFQETQYF. The whole variable domain, remainder taken from reference TRBV5-1 and TRBJ2-5, is KAGVTQTPRYLIKTRGQQVTLSCSPISGHRSVSWYQQTPGQGLQFLFEYFSETQRNKGNFPGRFSGRQFSNSRSEMNVSTLELGDSALYLCASSLGGFQETQYFGPGTRLLVL.

A single count supports this clone. This sequence joins TRBV7-2 and TRBJ2-1, with 8 positions matching TRBD2. The CDR3 contains 17 residues. The ends lost 5 bases at V and 12 bases at J; junction bases unmatched: 21. The germline CDR1 and CDR2 sequences are SGHTA and FQGNSA. The CDR3 DNA follows: TGTGCCAGCAGCCAAACCCCTGGACTAGCATTCCTGGCTGGGCAGTTCTTC. Translating gives CASSQTPGLAFLAGQFF.

This clone was seen a few times. The chain combines TRBV5-1 with TRBJ2-3, with 7 positions matching TRBD1. J gave up 6 bases and V 2 bases, and 6 bases lay outside the gene matches. CDR3 length: 14 amino acids. Germline V lookup: CDR1 SGHRS, CDR2 YFSETQ. The CDR3 nucleotides read TGCGCCAGCAGCTTCGACAGGGTGAGGGATACGCAGTATTTT. This encodes CASSFDRVRDTQYF.

The gene calls are TRBV11-3 and TRBJ2-1; 11 bases align to TRBD2. Germline V gene lookup returns CDR1 SGHNT and CDR2 YENEEA. V dropped 3 bases and J dropped 7; count of bases not matched to a gene: 5. CDR3 length: 15 residues. In nucleotides, the CDR3 is TGTGCCAGCAGCTTTTGGCTAGCGGGAGGTAATGAGCAGTTCTTC. It is translated as CASSFWLAGGNEQFF.

This clone was observed once. CDR3 protein: CASSLRVSGGGEQFF. The CDR3 DNA is TGTGCCAGCAGTTTGAGGGTATCTGGAGGGGGGGAGCAGTTCTTC. The chain uses TRBV6-5 and TRBJ2-1; D tentatively fits TRBD1 or TRBD2 (6 bases each). CDR1 is MNHEY, CDR2 SVGAGI, per germline. The CDR3 loop spans 15 amino acids. Trimming took 4 bases from V and 10 from J, leaving 20 bases between them.

V usage is TRBV18 and J usage is TRBJ1-1; the D is unclear. V lost 8 bases and J 0 bases, leaving 10 bases between the germline ends. This CDR3 contains 13 residues. The germline V gene has CDR1 KGHSH and CDR2 LQKENI. CDR3: CASRFSMNTEAFF. The DNA of the CDR3 is TGTGCCAGCCGTTTTTCTATGAACACTGAAGCTTTCTTT.